Listed below are T cell receptor beta chains from one sample, sequenced in a study of spatial heterogeneity in lung cancer. One entry per CDR3 protein results from TCRdb running MiXCR on the 5' RACE reads. The sample yields 23,000 or so distinct CDR3 sequences, 6.9% seen once. Sequenced here: PBMCs, sampled at surgery. These receptors originate from a male donor with early-stage non-small cell lung cancer. Both conserved end residues are part of each CDR3. The order of the fields is J gene, CDR3 length, clone size, V gene, D gene, CDR3 DNA, CDR3 protein. D genes are given only for firm matches. Clone size is given for some rows only: seen once, a few or many times, or a class if the clone is expanded.

j_call: TRBJ2-1; cdr3_length: 13; clone_size: NA; v_call: TRBV7-7; d_call: NA; cdr3_nt: TGTGCCAGCAGCCGGACGGACTACAATGAGCAGTTCTTC; cdr3_aa: CASSRTDYNEQFF
j_call: TRBJ1-5; cdr3_length: 11; clone_size: few; v_call: TRBV12-5; d_call: NA; cdr3_nt: TGTGCTAGTGGTACCCGTCAGCCCCAGCATTTT; cdr3_aa: CASGTRQPQHF
j_call: TRBJ2-7; cdr3_length: 13; clone_size: few; v_call: TRBV6-6; d_call: NA; cdr3_nt: TGTGCCAGCAGGTCTAAGGTCTCCTACGAGCAGTACTTC; cdr3_aa: CASRSKVSYEQYF
j_call: TRBJ1-5; cdr3_length: 15; clone_size: few; v_call: TRBV5-5; d_call: TRBD1; cdr3_nt: TGTGCCAGCAGCCCTCAGGACAGGGCTCATCAGCCCCAGCATTTT; cdr3_aa: CASSPQDRAHQPQHF
j_call: TRBJ2-5; cdr3_length: 12; clone_size: many; v_call: TRBV24-1; d_call: NA; cdr3_nt: TGTGCCACCAGTGACGGGAGAGAGACCCAGTACTTC; cdr3_aa: CATSDGRETQYF
j_call: TRBJ2-1; cdr3_length: 15; clone_size: few; v_call: TRBV11-3; d_call: NA; cdr3_nt: TGTGCCAGCAGCTTTGGGACTTCCCCAGCAAATGAGCAGTTCTTC; cdr3_aa: CASSFGTSPANEQFF
j_call: TRBJ2-2; cdr3_length: 13; clone_size: many; v_call: TRBV5-1; d_call: NA; cdr3_nt: TGCGCCAGCAGCTTCCCAGTAACCGGGGAGCTGTTTTTT; cdr3_aa: CASSFPVTGELFF
j_call: TRBJ1-2; cdr3_length: 13; clone_size: many; v_call: TRBV27; d_call: NA; cdr3_nt: TGTGCCAGCAGTTTGACAGGTCGATATGGCTACACCTTC; cdr3_aa: CASSLTGRYGYTF
j_call: TRBJ1-1; cdr3_length: 15; clone_size: many; v_call: TRBV6-1; d_call: NA; cdr3_nt: TGTGCCAGCAGTGATGCGGGCAGGGCCCGCACTGAAGCTTTCTTT; cdr3_aa: CASSDAGRARTEAFF
j_call: TRBJ2-2; cdr3_length: 14; clone_size: NA; v_call: TRBV5-1; d_call: NA; cdr3_nt: TGCGCCAGCAGCTCCGGGATGAACACCGGGGAGCTGTTTTTT; cdr3_aa: CASSSGMNTGELFF
j_call: TRBJ2-3; cdr3_length: 14; clone_size: NA; v_call: TRBV7-2; d_call: NA; cdr3_nt: TGTGCCAGCAGACGCAGGGGTCGGACAGATACGCAGTATTTT; cdr3_aa: CASRRRGRTDTQYF
j_call: TRBJ1-6; cdr3_length: 13; clone_size: medium-sized; v_call: TRBV7-9; d_call: NA; cdr3_nt: TGTGCCAGCAGCGCAGGTTCGGCCTCACCCCTCCACTTT; cdr3_aa: CASSAGSASPLHF
j_call: TRBJ2-3; cdr3_length: 15; clone_size: many; v_call: TRBV10-3; d_call: TRBD1; cdr3_nt: TGTGCCATCCTGGACAGGGGCACAAGCACAGATACGCAGTATTTT; cdr3_aa: CAILDRGTSTDTQYF
j_call: TRBJ2-2; cdr3_length: 15; clone_size: NA; v_call: TRBV6-1; d_call: TRBD1; cdr3_nt: TGTGCCAGCAGTATGGAGACAGGGAGAACCGGGGAGCTGTTTTTT; cdr3_aa: CASSMETGRTGELFF
j_call: TRBJ1-2; cdr3_length: 15; clone_size: many; v_call: TRBV14; d_call: NA; cdr3_nt: TGTGCCAGCAGCCAAGAGGGTTCAGGCCTCTATGGCTACACCTTC; cdr3_aa: CASSQEGSGLYGYTF
j_call: TRBJ2-3; cdr3_length: 17; clone_size: few; v_call: TRBV19; d_call: NA; cdr3_nt: TGTGCCAGTAGTAGACAACAGGGATTACGGGGGACAGATACGCAGTATTTT; cdr3_aa: CASSRQQGLRGTDTQYF
j_call: TRBJ2-5; cdr3_length: 15; clone_size: many; v_call: TRBV18; d_call: NA; cdr3_nt: TGTGCCAGCTCACTCGGAGACAGATACCAAGAGACCCAGTACTTC; cdr3_aa: CASSLGDRYQETQYF
j_call: TRBJ2-7; cdr3_length: 11; clone_size: medium-sized; v_call: TRBV11-1; d_call: NA; cdr3_nt: TGTGCCAGCAGCTCGGGCGTTTTGCGGTACTTC; cdr3_aa: CASSSGVLRYF
j_call: TRBJ1-2; cdr3_length: 13; clone_size: NA; v_call: TRBV5-1; d_call: NA; cdr3_nt: TGCGCCAGCAGCTTGGAGGGCGGCTATGGCTACACCTTC; cdr3_aa: CASSLEGGYGYTF
j_call: TRBJ2-7; cdr3_length: 17; clone_size: NA; v_call: TRBV20-1; d_call: TRBD2; cdr3_nt: TGCAGTGCTAGAGATTCTGCTAGCGGGAGGTCCTTATACGAGCAGTACTTC; cdr3_aa: CSARDSASGRSLYEQYF
j_call: TRBJ1-5; cdr3_length: 18; clone_size: many; v_call: TRBV6-6; d_call: NA; cdr3_nt: TGTGCCACCCGAGCCGGGCAACAGGGAATTGCAGTTGGGTGGCCCCAGCATTTT; cdr3_aa: CATRAGQQGIAVGWPQHF
j_call: TRBJ2-7; cdr3_length: 13; clone_size: NA; v_call: TRBV3-1; d_call: NA; cdr3_nt: TGTGCCAGCAGCCAGAATAGGGGCAACGAGCAGTACTTC; cdr3_aa: CASSQNRGNEQYF
j_call: TRBJ1-2; cdr3_length: 11; clone_size: many; v_call: TRBV11-2; d_call: NA; cdr3_nt: TGTGCCAGCAGCCCGGGATATGGCTACACCTTC; cdr3_aa: CASSPGYGYTF
j_call: TRBJ1-6; cdr3_length: 13; clone_size: many; v_call: TRBV28; d_call: NA; cdr3_nt: TGTGCCAGCACCCTCTGGAGGAATTCACCCCTCCACTTT; cdr3_aa: CASTLWRNSPLHF
j_call: TRBJ1-3; cdr3_length: 13; clone_size: many; v_call: TRBV12-3/TRBV12-4; d_call: NA; cdr3_nt: TGTGCCAGCAGTTTAAATGCGGGAAACACCATATATTTT; cdr3_aa: CASSLNAGNTIYF
j_call: TRBJ1-2; cdr3_length: 12; clone_size: many; v_call: TRBV28; d_call: NA; cdr3_nt: TGTGCCAGCGTCACGACTAACTATGGCTACACCTTC; cdr3_aa: CASVTTNYGYTF
j_call: TRBJ1-1; cdr3_length: 12; clone_size: medium-sized; v_call: TRBV12-3/TRBV12-4; d_call: NA; cdr3_nt: TGTGCCAGCAGTCCCCGGGACACTGAAGCTTTCTTT; cdr3_aa: CASSPRDTEAFF
j_call: TRBJ2-7; cdr3_length: 13; clone_size: many; v_call: TRBV29-1; d_call: TRBD1; cdr3_nt: TGCAGCGTGGGGACAGGGGGTTATTACGAGCAGTACTTC; cdr3_aa: CSVGTGGYYEQYF
j_call: TRBJ1-6; cdr3_length: 15; clone_size: medium-sized; v_call: TRBV20-1; d_call: TRBD1; cdr3_nt: TGCAGTGCGACCCCTCCAGGGGGCGATAATTCACCCCTCCACTTT; cdr3_aa: CSATPPGGDNSPLHF
j_call: TRBJ1-6; cdr3_length: 15; clone_size: many; v_call: TRBV4-2; d_call: NA; cdr3_nt: TGTGCCAGCAGCCAAGATTTGGCCAGGAATTCACCCCTCCACTTT; cdr3_aa: CASSQDLARNSPLHF
j_call: TRBJ1-5; cdr3_length: 12; clone_size: NA; v_call: TRBV6-1; d_call: NA; cdr3_nt: TGTGCCAGCAGTGAACATGGCCAGCCCCAGCATTTT; cdr3_aa: CASSEHGQPQHF
j_call: TRBJ2-2; cdr3_length: 11; clone_size: many; v_call: TRBV6-1; d_call: NA; cdr3_nt: TGTGCCAGCACCGGGACCGGGGAGCTGTTTTTT; cdr3_aa: CASTGTGELFF
j_call: TRBJ2-2; cdr3_length: 14; clone_size: many; v_call: TRBV20-1; d_call: NA; cdr3_nt: TGCAGTGCTAGCCCCGGGTGGGGCACCGGGGAGCTGTTTTTT; cdr3_aa: CSASPGWGTGELFF
j_call: TRBJ2-5; cdr3_length: 17; clone_size: NA; v_call: TRBV3-1; d_call: TRBD2; cdr3_nt: TGTGCCAGCAGCCAAGACCCTAGCGGGGGGGGAGTGGAGACCCAGTACTTC; cdr3_aa: CASSQDPSGGGVETQYF
j_call: TRBJ2-1; cdr3_length: 16; clone_size: few; v_call: TRBV7-3; d_call: TRBD2; cdr3_nt: TGTGCCAGCAGCCTAGTGGGAGCGGGAGGGCACAATGAGCAGTTCTTC; cdr3_aa: CASSLVGAGGHNEQFF
j_call: TRBJ2-5; cdr3_length: 13; clone_size: few; v_call: TRBV30; d_call: NA; cdr3_nt: TGTGCCTGGAGGAGGGGTTACCAAGAGACCCAGTACTTC; cdr3_aa: CAWRRGYQETQYF
j_call: TRBJ2-3; cdr3_length: 13; clone_size: medium-sized; v_call: TRBV13; d_call: NA; cdr3_nt: TGTGCCAGCAGCTCGGGCCTTACAGATACGCAGTATTTT; cdr3_aa: CASSSGLTDTQYF
j_call: TRBJ2-1; cdr3_length: 14; clone_size: NA; v_call: TRBV29-1; d_call: NA; cdr3_nt: TGCAGCGTTGAATTATCGCGAGGGGGCAATGAGCAGTTCTTC; cdr3_aa: CSVELSRGGNEQFF
j_call: TRBJ2-6; cdr3_length: 16; clone_size: many; v_call: TRBV12-3/TRBV12-4; d_call: TRBD2; cdr3_nt: TGTGCCAGCAGTTTAAGGAGCGGGGCCGGGGCCAACGTCCTGACTTTC; cdr3_aa: CASSLRSGAGANVLTF
j_call: TRBJ2-7; cdr3_length: 17; clone_size: few; v_call: TRBV27; d_call: TRBD2; cdr3_nt: TGTGCCAGCAGTTTATCGATTGTATCTGGACTAGCTTACGAGCAGTACTTC; cdr3_aa: CASSLSIVSGLAYEQYF
j_call: TRBJ2-3; cdr3_length: 14; clone_size: many; v_call: TRBV5-1; d_call: TRBD2; cdr3_nt: TGCGCCAGCAAGGCGGGACTAGCGGCAGATACGCAGTATTTT; cdr3_aa: CASKAGLAADTQYF
j_call: TRBJ2-3; cdr3_length: 14; clone_size: many; v_call: TRBV5-1; d_call: NA; cdr3_nt: TGCGCCAGCAGTTCTTTAATCGAAAGGGATACGCAGTATTTT; cdr3_aa: CASSSLIERDTQYF
j_call: TRBJ2-3; cdr3_length: 14; clone_size: medium-sized; v_call: TRBV28; d_call: NA; cdr3_nt: TGTGCCAGCAGTTTACGCGGGGGCACAGATACGCAGTATTTT; cdr3_aa: CASSLRGGTDTQYF
j_call: TRBJ2-5; cdr3_length: 11; clone_size: NA; v_call: TRBV20-1; d_call: NA; cdr3_nt: TGCAGTGCTAGCTGGGGAGAGACCCAGTACTTC; cdr3_aa: CSASWGETQYF
j_call: TRBJ1-3; cdr3_length: 13; clone_size: many; v_call: TRBV18; d_call: NA; cdr3_nt: TGTGCCAGCTCACCTGTCCAGGGAAACACCATATATTTT; cdr3_aa: CASSPVQGNTIYF
j_call: TRBJ1-3; cdr3_length: 17; clone_size: many; v_call: TRBV2; d_call: NA; cdr3_nt: TGTGCCAGCAGGGAATCCGTCAGGGGTCTCTCTGGAAACACCATATATTTT; cdr3_aa: CASRESVRGLSGNTIYF
j_call: TRBJ1-4; cdr3_length: 14; clone_size: NA; v_call: TRBV3-1; d_call: NA; cdr3_nt: TGTGCCAGCACCCTTGGCGCAACTAATGAAAAACTGTTTTTT; cdr3_aa: CASTLGATNEKLFF
j_call: TRBJ2-5; cdr3_length: 12; clone_size: few; v_call: TRBV18; d_call: NA; cdr3_nt: TGTGCCAGCTCCCCGGGCCAGGAGACCCAGTACTTC; cdr3_aa: CASSPGQETQYF
j_call: TRBJ1-4; cdr3_length: 16; clone_size: few; v_call: TRBV5-5; d_call: NA; cdr3_nt: TGTGCCAGCAGCAGGACCCCCGGGACGGATAATGAAAAACTGTTTTTT; cdr3_aa: CASSRTPGTDNEKLFF